Given below is one T cell receptor (beta chain) in context. The antigen it recognizes is unknown. No base qualities exist here, and no much larger clone lies one base off it. This entry is derived from a study of shared clonotypes between healthy human individuals (TCRdb year 2020). Study-wide context: The cohort comprised two women and a few men aged 18 to 49 years. Per donor, leukapheresis produced somewhere between about 0.94 and 10 billion PBMCs. To increase sequencing depth and limit assay-specific biases, different laboratories used diverse techniques to prepare libraries and sequence TCR repertoires. For each donor, CD4 naive and CD4 memory were each run on three plates, CD8 naive on two plates, and CD8 memory on one plate. To estimate repertoire size and how much clonotypes are shared between individuals, the study performed deep sequencing of blood TCR repertoires from roughly five healthy adults. Results and caveats for the whole study, not just this receptor: Sampling was restricted to blood, and TCR repertoires in tissue are likely to differ from TCR repertoires in blood. Because the study included only a small number of donors, the genetic and exposure-history diversity represented was limited. Naive subsets generally had larger estimated clonotype richness than memory subsets. Compared with non-shared clonotypes, the clonotypes found in all four sorted-subset donors had higher generation probabilities. Based on pairwise subsampling, the degree of clonotype sharing among donors was expected to be affected by sequencing depth. Approximately 4.8% of naive CD4, roughly 3.6% of naive CD8, approximately 2% of memory CD4, and over 0.35% of memory CD8 clonotypes were shared across a handful of donors. Rarefaction of sorted-subset datasets indicated incomplete sequencing despite the large sequencing depth.

CD8 naive samples consisted of CD45RO-negative cells that were positively selected for CCR7, yielding a CD45RA+CCR7+ population without TemRA cells. The donors were healthy, HIV-negative adults who had no recently reported acute infections or vaccinations. All donors were Caucasian adults living in Nashville, Tennessee, USA. After blood collection by leukapheresis, PBMCs were isolated using Ficoll-Histopaque density gradient centrifugation and then cryopreserved in the vapor phase of liquid nitrogen. Analytical flow cytometry was used to check the purity and quantity of each magnetically sorted T cell population. Genomic DNA was isolated from each sorted fraction and quantified by UV absorbance on a Nanodrop 2000c. TCR CDR3 regions were amplified from genomic DNA by multiplex PCR using the deep immunoSEQ assay. Extracted genomic DNA from each cell subset was spread evenly across all wells of several immunoSEQ 96-well plates, with each plate serving as a replicate. For sorted subsets, around 200 ng genomic DNA, equal to 30,000 or so T cell genomes, was loaded into each replicate PCR. Purified libraries were measured with a Qubit 3.0 fluorometer, size-checked on a Bioanalyzer 2100, and measured again with the KAPA Library Quantification kit. Each immunoSEQ 96-well plate was sequenced on its own single-read 150-cycle Illumina NextSeq 550 flow cell. As for the authors' bioinformatics: Because only junctional sequences without quality scores were contained in the immunoSEQ output, filtering matching that applied to full-length reads could not be performed. To assign V/J genes and CDR3, sequences were annotated against IMGT germline references using PyIR, a Python wrapper for IgBLAST v1.9. Reads were filtered out if the reads had weak V/J assignments (E-value above 1e-6), no CDR3, stop codons, out-of-frame junctions, or ambiguous translated residues. V3J clonotypes were defined as sequences sharing an identical inferred V gene, J gene, and CDR3 amino acid sequence. The percentage overlap between two repertoires was calculated by dividing the number of shared unique clonotypes by the size of the smaller repertoire. Three approaches were used to assess repertoire richness: RTK rarefaction, the Chao1 estimator, and Recon v2.1 estimates of unobserved clonotypes. Generation probabilities were computed with OLGA for all TCRbeta clonotypes obtained by the gDNA method from a few donors. TCRdb limited this immuneACCESS table to in-frame rearrangements with V and J called. A share of clones is missing; checked studies link under half to unresolved V genes, and the rest is unexplained. D and trimming come from the DNA, and the V and J calls and clone size come from that table. The sample yields roughly 850,000 clones; around 96% were counted once. The ten biggest clones cover about 0.21% of the sample.

The germline ends are 15 bases apart after V is trimmed by 0 bases and J by 0 bases. The CDR1 and CDR2 encoded by the germline V gene are ENHRY and SYGVKD. The CDR3, from cysteine to phenylalanine, totals 18 residues. The retained sequence is limited to the CDR3, 54 bases, with the frame set at the first base. The receptor chain draws on TRBV10-3 and TRBJ1-3, with no confident D gene call. The sequence was collected from a man aged 25 to 40 in good health. The sample was naive CD8+ T cells sorted from blood. Explained via the paper, the cell subset or site label denotes: CD45RA+CCR7+. For the CDR3, the sequence is CAISESVEEGYSGNTIYF. The sequenced DNA is TGTGCCATCAGTGAGTCCGTGGAGGAGGGATACTCTGGAAACACCATATATTTT.